A selection of T cell receptor beta chains follows, all from one sample in a study of blood T cell repertoires in COVID-19. The repertoire was sequenced with immunoSEQ multiplex PCR; TCRdb's copy has only in-frame clones and lacks some. The sample contains under 100,000 clones, 85% to 90% of which appear only once. Sequencing used peripheral blood. The receptors were sampled from a man in his forties with acute or convalescent COVID-19. Both conserved end residues are part of each CDR3. D genes are given only for firm matches. Size tells how often a clone was seen (once, few, many) or the class of an expanded clone, and some rows leave it out.

J,D,length,V,size,CDR3
TRBJ1-2,TRBD1,14,TRBV6-5,NA,CASSYRGGNNGYTF
TRBJ1-3,NA,16,TRBV15,NA,CATSRTIGGAGNTIYF
TRBJ2-7,TRBD2,18,TRBV5-6,NA,CASSLKGTSGGANYEQYF
TRBJ2-3,TRBD2,15,TRBV30,NA,CAWAGLAGSTDTQYF
TRBJ2-2,NA,16,TRBV7-2,NA,CASSLALDRNTGELFF
TRBJ2-7,NA,14,TRBV7-9,NA,CASSPAQGIYEQYF
TRBJ1-3,NA,15,TRBV5-1,medium-sized,CASSETGNSGNTIYF
TRBJ2-5,TRBD2,16,TRBV6-5,NA,CASSYSGGAGGSIQYF
TRBJ1-1,NA,14,TRBV29-1,once,CSVDGGRRDTEAFF
TRBJ2-7,TRBD1,14,TRBV30,NA,CAWSVRDRGLEQYF
TRBJ2-1,NA,12,TRBV30,NA,CACSTGRNEQFF
TRBJ1-5,NA,14,TRBV19,NA,CASSTGTGNQPQHF
TRBJ2-5,TRBD1,15,TRBV7-2,few,CASSRGQGMGETQYF
TRBJ2-1,NA,15,TRBV5-4,NA,CASSSPPRGSDEQFF
TRBJ2-2,NA,15,TRBV15,NA,CATSRGFRGTGELFF
TRBJ1-3,TRBD1,15,TRBV23-1,NA,CASSHRGLSGNTIYF
TRBJ2-1,TRBD2,15,TRBV19,few,CASSQAPSGYNEQFF
TRBJ2-1,NA,13,TRBV11-2,NA,CASSLVPTGEQFF
TRBJ1-4,TRBD1,17,TRBV18,once,CASSPGPPGTGNEKLFF
TRBJ1-5,NA,15,TRBV25-1,NA,CASSDEPYSNQPQHF
TRBJ1-6,NA,15,TRBV7-6,NA,CASSPGRGGDSPLHF
TRBJ1-6,NA,16,TRBV19,NA,CASSMRGMPYNSPLHF
TRBJ1-1,NA,14,TRBV6-5,NA,CASNLGEAGTEAFF
TRBJ2-3,TRBD2,13,TRBV7-2,once,CASSLAGADTQYF
TRBJ2-3,TRBD1,16,TRBV7-2,NA,CASTLGALRGPDTQYF